What follows are 10 T cell receptor beta chains derived from one specimen sequenced in a study of blood T cell repertoires in COVID-19. Assay used: immunoSEQ multiplex PCR; TCRdb lists only in-frame clones, some missing. The repertoire consists of 300,000 to 450,000 clones, with 88% occurring once and the leading ten covering roughly 1.2%. Sequencing used PBMCs or T cells enriched from blood (not recorded which). The receptors shown here come from a woman between 18 and 30 years old who had recovered from COVID-19.

The chain carries TRBV27 and TRBJ1-1; TRBD1 is a possible D gene (6 bases). The CDR3 is 17 residues long. Germline loops: CDR1 MNHEY, CDR2 SMNVEV (reference sequence). V gave up 4 bases and J gave up 4 bases, with 22 bases separating them. The chain's CDR3 is CASSSNRGGIWGTEAFF. As DNA, the CDR3 is TGTGCCAGCAGTTCCAATCGGGGGGGCATTTGGGGCACTGAAGCTTTCTTT.

A few counts support this clone. The genes are TRBV4-3 and TRBJ2-7; D might be TRBD1 (5 bases). The V end was cut by 4 bases, the J end by 3 bases, with 13 bases between. Germline V gene lookup returns CDR1 LGHNA and CDR2 YSLEER. This CDR3 spans 14 amino acids. CDR3 coding DNA: TGCGCCAGCAGCCGTCCAGGGTCAGGCTACGAGCAGTACTTC. Encoded protein: CASSRPGSGYEQYF.

Here the CDR3 DNA reads TGTGCCACCTGGGGGGGGACTAATGAAAAACTGTTTTTT. Translation: CATWGGTNEKLFF. This rearrangement joins TRBV28 to TRBJ1-4; D is perhaps TRBD1 (5 bases). Germline-derived CDR1 and CDR2 are MDHEN and SYDVKM. V gave up 10 bases and J gave up 2 bases, with 11 bases separating them. The CDR3 sequence is 13 residues long.

The chain employs TRBV24-1 and TRBJ2-3; no clear D. This CDR3 has 14 amino acids. Trimming took 4 bases from V and 2 from J, leaving 9 bases between them. Germline-derived CDR1 and CDR2 are KGHDR and SFDVKD. The CDR3 DNA reads as TGTGCCACCAGTGACACATACCCCACAGATACGCAGTATTTT. This sequence encodes CATSDTYPTDTQYF.

Only one count was recorded for this clone. J is TRBJ1-6 and V is TRBV2; D uncertain. This CDR3 is built from 19 residues. Trimming pared 0 bases from V and 0 bases from J, leaving 15 bases between. Germline V gene lookup returns CDR1 SNHLY and CDR2 FYNNEI. The CDR3 sequence is CASSEALFDISSYNSPLHF. The CDR3 DNA follows: TGTGCCAGCAGTGAAGCGCTTTTCGACATCAGCTCCTATAATTCACCCCTCCACTTT.

CDR3 amino acids: CASRTGGTEAFF. For the CDR3, the DNA is TGTGCCAGCCGGACAGGGGGCACTGAAGCTTTCTTT. This sequence joins TRBV12-3 or TRBV12-4 and TRBJ1-1; 10 positions agree with TRBD1. This CDR3 region has 12 residues. With V trimmed by 8 bases and J by 4 bases, 1 base remained unmatched.

The chain uses TRBV30 and TRBJ2-2; D may be TRBD2 (5 bases). V lost 1 base to trimming and J lost 10 bases, with 10 bases between them. The CDR3 runs 12 residues. CDR1 and CDR2 from the germline V gene are GTSNPN and SVGIG (reference sequence). This chain's CDR3 is CAWSGGNQELFF. In DNA, the CDR3 is TGTGCCTGGAGTGGAGGGAATCAGGAGCTGTTTTTT. The complete variable domain, with remaining parts taken from reference TRBV30 and TRBJ2-2, reads SQTIHQWPATLVQPVGSPLSLECTVEGTSNPNLYWYRQAAGRGLQLLFYSVGIGQISSEVPQNLSASRPQDRQFILSSKKLLLSDSGFYLCAWSGGNQELFFGEGSRLTVL.

J is TRBJ1-1 and V is TRBV4-1; D ambiguous. This CDR3 comprises 16 residues. CDR1 and CDR2 from the germline V gene are MGHRA and YSYEKL. V dropped 0 bases and J dropped 0 bases, with 11 bases sitting between them. Written as DNA, the CDR3 is TGCGCCAGCAGCCAAGATTCTGGCAAGATGAACACTGAAGCTTTCTTT. It specifies CASSQDSGKMNTEAFF.

The chain couples TRBV6-5 to TRBJ1-1; maybe TRBD1 (6 bases). Between the trimmed V and J ends, which lost 0 bases and 9 bases, there was a span of 17 bases. The CDR3 consists of 15 residues. Germline V gives CDR1 MNHEY, CDR2 SVGAGI. The CDR3 sequence is CASSYSSGGAWKAFF. CDR3 in DNA: TGTGCCAGCAGTTACTCGTCGGGGGGCGCGTGGAAAGCTTTCTTT.

This clone was observed a handful of times. The rearrangement uses TRBV29-1 and TRBJ1-2, with TRBD1 matching 9 bases. Germline-derived CDR1 and CDR2 are SQVTM and ANQGSEA. Losses at the gene ends were 2 bases for V and 8 bases for J; bases not matched to a gene: 12. The CDR3 covers 15 residues. CDR3 DNA sequence: TGCAGCGTTGAACATACTACAGGGGGCGCAGGGGGCTACACCTTC. It codes for CSVEHTTGGAGGYTF.